These T cell receptor beta chains were read from a single sample in a study of T cell responses to AZD1222 COVID-19 vaccine. TCRdb keeps only in-frame clones here, not all; method: immunoSEQ multiplex PCR. The table has 150,000 to 200,000 clones, about 89% seen once. The sample here was peripheral blood, taken 28 days after the second AZD1222 dose. These receptors were collected from an adult who received the AZD1222 COVID-19 vaccine. The CDR3 runs from the conserved cysteine through the conserved F or W. A D gene is named only where the DNA matches it firmly. Clone size is not always given. Where it is, it says once, few, many or a class for expanded clones.

>NA|NA|TRBJ2-2|TRBV19
CASTLWANTGELFF
TGTGCCAGTACCCTCTGGGCTAACACCGGGGAGCTGTTTTTT
>NA|NA|TRBJ1-6|TRBV5-6
CASSLEQGTRSPLHF
TGTGCCAGCAGCTTGGAACAGGGAACGCGATCACCCCTCCACTTT
>NA|NA|TRBJ2-3|TRBV29-1
CSTTRDTDTQYF
TGCAGCACAACGAGGGACACAGATACGCAGTATTTT
>NA|TRBD1|TRBJ1-1|TRBV4-1
CASSPRGDTEAFF
TGCGCCAGCAGCCCCAGGGGGGACACTGAAGCTTTCTTT
>once|NA|TRBJ2-3|TRBV5-1
CASKTAEGLGTDTQYF
TGCGCCAGCAAGACAGCGGAAGGCCTCGGCACAGATACGCAGTATTTT
>once|TRBD2|TRBJ2-1|TRBV7-7
CASSLLVAGGRDEQFF
TGTGCTAGCAGCTTATTGGTAGCGGGAGGTCGGGATGAGCAGTTCTTC
>NA|NA|TRBJ2-5|TRBV6-6
CASSSKTNKETQYF
TGTGCCAGCAGTTCCAAAACAAATAAAGAGACCCAGTACTTC
>NA|TRBD2|TRBJ2-1|TRBV5-1
CASSTGLAGNTYNEQFF
TGCGCCAGCAGCACTGGACTAGCGGGAAATACCTACAATGAGCAGTTCTTC
>few|TRBD1|TRBJ1-3|TRBV30
CAWSINRGTIYF
TGTGCCTGGAGTATCAACAGGGGCACCATATATTTT
>NA|NA|TRBJ2-3|TRBV7-3
CASSLGGTTGDTQYF
TGTGCCAGCAGCTTAGGTGGGACCACAGGGGATACGCAGTATTTT
>NA|NA|TRBJ2-2|TRBV25-1
CASRGVYSNTGELFF
TGTGCCAGCAGGGGGGTGTACTCGAACACCGGGGAGCTGTTTTTT
>NA|TRBD2|TRBJ2-3|TRBV7-9
CASSETSGSVWADTQYF
TGTGCCAGCAGCGAGACTAGCGGGAGTGTCTGGGCAGATACGCAGTATTTT
>NA|TRBD1|TRBJ1-2|TRBV5-4
CASSTGQGMGGYTF
TGTGCCAGCAGCACCGGACAGGGAATGGGGGGCTACACCTTC
>NA|NA|TRBJ1-1|TRBV7-2
CASSLGGYDTEAFF
TGTGCCAGCAGCTTAGGGGGTTATGACACTGAAGCTTTCTTT
>NA|NA|TRBJ2-3|TRBV10-1
CASSESRYGGTDTQYF
TGCGCCAGCAGTGAGTCGAGATATGGAGGCACAGATACGCAGTATTTT
>NA|TRBD2|TRBJ2-3|TRBV4-3
CASSQAGTRRADTQYF
TGCGCCAGCAGCCAAGCCGGGACTAGGCGGGCAGATACGCAGTATTTT
>NA|NA|TRBJ1-4|TRBV7-7
CASSLRASGGEKLFF
TGTGCTAGCAGCTTAAGGGCCAGTGGAGGGGAAAAACTGTTTTTT
>NA|NA|TRBJ1-3|TRBV11-3
CASSSDGNTIYF
TGTGCCAGCAGCTCCGATGGAAACACCATATATTTT
>NA|NA|TRBJ2-7|TRBV27
CASSTSGREQYF
TGTGCCAGCAGTACCTCCGGGCGCGAGCAGTACTTC
>once|NA|TRBJ2-1|TRBV19
CASSMSIAAIEQFF
TGTGCCAGTAGTATGAGTATAGCCGCAATTGAGCAGTTCTTC
>once|TRBD1|TRBJ2-7|TRBV14
CASSQGVTGALYEQYF
TGTGCCAGCAGCCAAGGAGTGACAGGGGCGCTTTACGAGCAGTACTTC
>NA|NA|TRBJ1-1|TRBV5-1
CASSLAGGTNTEAFF
TGCGCCAGCAGCTTGGCCGGAGGGACGAACACTGAAGCTTTCTTT
>NA|NA|TRBJ1-2|TRBV6-6
CASGEMTSSANYGYTF
TGTGCCAGCGGGGAAATGACAAGTTCAGCTAACTATGGCTACACCTTC
>NA|TRBD1|TRBJ1-4|TRBV7-9
CASSPGQGAREKLFF
TGTGCCAGCAGCCCCGGACAGGGGGCGAGGGAAAAACTGTTTTTT
>NA|TRBD2|TRBJ2-1|TRBV2
CASTGGVRYNEQFF
TGTGCCAGTACGGGGGGTGTCCGCTACAATGAGCAGTTCTTC
>NA|NA|TRBJ2-7|TRBV28
CASSLPGREQYF
TGTGCCAGCAGTCTTCCGGGACGGGAGCAGTACTTC
>NA|TRBD1|TRBJ2-2|TRBV6-1
CASSEAGRGQGPNTGELFF
TGTGCCAGCAGTGAAGCAGGTCGGGGACAGGGACCGAACACCGGGGAGCTGTTTTTT
>once|NA|TRBJ2-7|TRBV2
CASSERRGAYF
TGTGCCAGCAGTGAAAGGAGGGGTGCGTACTTC
>NA|NA|TRBJ2-1|TRBV12-3/TRBV12-4
CASTRIGQGEQFF
TGTGCCAGCACCCGGATAGGGCAGGGTGAGCAGTTCTTC
>NA|NA|TRBJ1-1|TRBV7-9
CASSPGQGATTEAFF
TGTGCCAGCAGCCCCGGACAAGGGGCGACCACTGAAGCTTTCTTT
>NA|NA|TRBJ2-5|TRBV6-5
CASSHQETQYF
TGTGCCAGCAGTCATCAAGAGACCCAGTACTTC
>once|NA|TRBJ1-2|TRBV6-5
CASSPGTKNFTF
TGTGCCAGCAGTCCCGGGACAAAAAATTTCACCTTC
>NA|NA|TRBJ2-2|TRBV2
CASSGQGLAGELFF
TGTGCCAGCAGTGGGCAGGGGTTGGCCGGGGAGCTGTTTTTT
>once|NA|TRBJ1-5|TRBV6-4
CASSPDGMVNQPQHF
TGTGCCAGCAGTCCCGACGGGATGGTCAATCAGCCCCAGCATTTT
>once|TRBD1|TRBJ2-4|TRBV24-1
CATSVGGDRARLAKNIQYF
TGTGCCACCAGTGTGGGAGGGGACAGGGCAAGACTAGCCAAAAACATTCAGTACTTC
>once|NA|TRBJ1-5|TRBV19
CASSQGFDQPQHF
TGTGCCAGTAGCCAGGGGTTCGATCAGCCCCAGCATTTT
>once|TRBD1|TRBJ1-2|TRBV5-1
CASSLVGQGNLYGYTF
TGCGCCAGCAGCTTGGTTGGACAGGGGAATCTCTATGGCTACACCTTC
>once|TRBD2|TRBJ2-7|TRBV30
CAWSSGGLVYEQYF
TGTGCCTGGAGTTCGGGGGGGTTGGTATACGAGCAGTACTTC
>once|NA|TRBJ2-1|TRBV12-3/TRBV12-4
CASSSLANEQFF
TGTGCCAGCAGTTCTTTGGCAAATGAGCAGTTCTTC
>NA|NA|TRBJ1-4|TRBV5-1
CASSAYSATNEKLFF
TGCGCCAGCAGCGCGTACAGTGCAACTAATGAAAAACTGTTTTTT
>few|NA|TRBJ2-3|TRBV7-9
CASSRGNPGLDTQYF
TGTGCCAGCAGCCGGGGGAACCCGGGACTAGATACGCAGTATTTT
>NA|NA|TRBJ1-2|TRBV5-8
CASSLEVQGRRGYGYTF
TGTGCCAGCAGCTTGGAGGTCCAAGGGCGGAGAGGCTATGGCTACACCTTC